Detailed here is one T cell receptor (beta chain). The antigen is not known. The data were taken from a study of Ad26.COV2.S vaccination and SARS-CoV-2 variants. Study at large: The donor was enrolled in the Ad26.COV2.S arm of the COV1001 trial. Study-level points and caveats: Vaccine recipients and placebo recipients showed similar non-spike TCR breadth.

The repertoire was sequenced with immunoSEQ multiplex PCR; TCRdb's copy has only in-frame clones and lacks some. The data contain just under 250,000 clones, roughly 90% of them seen just once; the ten biggest clones take up about 10%. The treatment was: roughly 18 received Ad26.COV2.S at low or high dose, single or two shots; about five received placebo; per-sample allocation not given. At day 63 after the first vaccine or placebo injection, samples were drawn. The administered vaccine (an Ad26 vector) expressed Wuhan-strain SARS-CoV-2 spike. Trimming cost V 3 bases and J 0 bases; bases outside gene matches: 10. There are 17 residues in the CDR3. Germline V gives CDR1 DFQATT, CDR2 SNEGSKA (reference sequence).

Here the sequenced sample was peripheral blood, taken in a trial of Ad26.COV2.S vaccine versus placebo. The chain couples TRBV20-1 to TRBJ2-5; 10 bases are a match to TRBD2. The clonotype comes from a person between 18 and 60 years old who received the Ad26.COV2.S COVID-19 vaccine or a placebo. CDR3: CSASSVSGRTNQETQYF. DNA for the CDR3: TGCAGTGCTAGTTCAGTTAGCGGGAGGACAAACCAAGAGACCCAGTACTTC.